The 7 T cell receptor beta chains below come from one sample, sequenced in a study of T-cell memory formation after mild COVID-19. TCRdb analysed the 5' RACE reads with MiXCR anew, one entry per CDR3 protein. The sample holds almost 550,000 distinct CDR3 sequences, around 20% seen once. What was sequenced was PBMCs or a T cell subset sorted from them (not recorded which). These receptors were collected from an adult woman who had mild COVID-19 (a few samples of this study predate the infection). Cell type and time point are not known.

V and J are TRBV6-5 and TRBJ1-1; unclear D gene. This CDR3 spans 12 amino acids. The germline gives CDR1 MNHEY, CDR2 SVGAGI. Trimming stripped 5 bases from V and 3 bases from J, with 7 bases between. The DNA for the CDR3 is TGTGCCAGCAGTCACCGATACACTGAAGCTTTCTTT. Amino acid sequence: CASSHRYTEAFF.

This clonotype was recorded at least ten times. CDR3 protein: CASSSYATNEKLFF. DNA of the CDR3: TGTGCCAGCAGCTCGTACGCAACTAATGAAAAACTGTTTTTT. This chain links TRBV12-3 or TRBV12-4 with TRBJ1-4, with D unclear. V was shortened by 6 bases and J by 0 bases, with 8 bases between the two germline ends. This CDR3 spans 14 amino acids.

This clonotype was observed a few times. The chain employs TRBV6-5 and TRBJ1-1; a weak D match, TRBD1 (6 bases). V was cut by 4 bases and J by 4 bases, with 13 bases left in between. CDR3 length: 14 residues. Germline assignment: CDR1 MNHEY and CDR2 SVGAGI. For the CDR3, the DNA is TGTGCCAGCAGTTTTTCACAGGGTGGCACTGAAGCTTTCTTT. Its protein is CASSFSQGGTEAFF.

J is TRBJ2-1 and V is TRBV18; D might be TRBD2 (6 bases). The CDR3 runs to 15 residues. CDR1 is KGHSH and CDR2 is LQKENI in the germline V gene. V was pared by 2 bases and J by 4 bases, with 12 bases between. The CDR3 here is CASSPTMGGYNEQFF. The CDR3 nucleotides are TGTGCCAGCTCACCAACTATGGGAGGATACAATGAGCAGTTCTTC.

This clonotype has a handful of counts. This chain joins TRBV12-3 or TRBV12-4 and TRBJ2-5; the D gene is possibly TRBD1 (6 bases). This CDR3 spans 14 amino acids. Between the trimmed V and J ends, which lost 1 base and 3 bases, there was a span of 9 bases. The CDR3 DNA reads TGTGCCAGCAGTTTAGACAGGGAAGAAGAGACCCAGTACTTC. Translation: CASSLDREEETQYF.

This clonotype was counted between two and nine times. V is TRBV7-3 and J is TRBJ2-1; 10 bases map to TRBD1. The CDR3 extends over 14 amino acids. CDR1 is SGHTA, CDR2 FQGTGA, per germline. The V and J ends lost 6 bases and 10 bases, in that order; junction bases with no gene match: 9. The CDR3: CASSHGTGAPEQFF. CDR3 DNA: TGTGCCAGCAGTCACGGGACAGGGGCGCCCGAGCAGTTCTTC. Full variable domain (rest looked up from reference TRBV7-3 and TRBJ2-1): GAGVSQTPSNKVTEKGKYVELRCDPISGHTALYWYRQSLGQGPEFLIYFQGTGAADDSGLPNDRFFAVRPEGSVSTLKIQRTERGDSAVYLCASSHGTGAPEQFFGPGTRLTVL.

This clonotype was seen a handful of times. The gene calls are TRBV5-1 and TRBJ2-1; 7 bases match TRBD1. The CDR3 loop spans 14 amino acids. V dropped 0 bases and J dropped 9; count of bases not matched to a gene: 6. From germline, CDR1 is SGHRS and CDR2 YFSETQ. The CDR3, as DNA: TGCGCCAGCAGCTTGGGGGACAGCCTCCGTGAGCAGTTCTTC. Translation: CASSLGDSLREQFF.